This T cell receptor (beta chain) stems from a study of cytomegalovirus exposure and HLA in healthy donors. General study findings and limits: Later examination showed HLA-associated TCR beta chains had greater clonal expansion than equally common others. The study found most TCR sequences rare, yet found some public TCRs in many donors. Among the sequence variants, a highly shared cluster was likely an artifact of sequencing.

The study ran its PCR with 60 Vbeta and 13 Jbeta primers. Produced via immunoSEQ multiplex PCR; TCRdb's table is partial and in-frame only. The sample comprises 50,000 to 65,000 clones, 72% of which are singletons, and under 25% rests with the top ten. CDR3 size: 18 residues. The ends lost 4 bases at V and 3 bases at J; junction bases unmatched: 15. The V gene's germline CDR1 is MGHDK and CDR2 SYGVNS. As for this clone: Its target is not known.

The sample comprised PBMCs. The V gene is TRBV25-1, the J gene TRBJ1-2; 9 nucleotides align to TRBD1. This receptor was identified in a woman in her fifties or sixties in good health and CMV-seropositive. This CDR3 is CASSARTGIRTGDYGYTF. The CDR3 bases are TGTGCCAGCAGTGCCCGAACGGGAATTCGGACAGGGGACTATGGCTACACCTTC.